This T cell receptor beta chain was obtained from a study of neurological immune-mediated disorders. About the study: In a group of around 34 multiple sclerosis patients, 31 had the relapsing-remitting type and 3 had the secondary progressive type.

The cDNA was generated through 5'RACE incorporating 10-nucleotide random UMIs. A single record per CDR3 protein comes from TCRdb applying MiXCR to the 5' RACE reads. The sample records tens of thousands of distinct CDR3 sequences, about 5.6% being singletons. Time point defined: longitudinal time-point 2. This clonotype was counted ten times or more. The ends were cut back, 7 bases at V and 1 base at J, with 14 bases in the middle. This CDR3 is built from 14 residues. The receptor's source is a woman aged 60-70 years with multiple sclerosis. V and J are TRBV12-3 or TRBV12-4 and TRBJ2-7; D tentatively reads TRBD1 or TRBD2 (5 bases each). The source material was PBMCs. CDR3 loop: CASTRDGPSYEQYF. Here the CDR3 DNA reads TGTGCCAGCACCCGGGACGGACCTTCCTACGAGCAGTACTTC.